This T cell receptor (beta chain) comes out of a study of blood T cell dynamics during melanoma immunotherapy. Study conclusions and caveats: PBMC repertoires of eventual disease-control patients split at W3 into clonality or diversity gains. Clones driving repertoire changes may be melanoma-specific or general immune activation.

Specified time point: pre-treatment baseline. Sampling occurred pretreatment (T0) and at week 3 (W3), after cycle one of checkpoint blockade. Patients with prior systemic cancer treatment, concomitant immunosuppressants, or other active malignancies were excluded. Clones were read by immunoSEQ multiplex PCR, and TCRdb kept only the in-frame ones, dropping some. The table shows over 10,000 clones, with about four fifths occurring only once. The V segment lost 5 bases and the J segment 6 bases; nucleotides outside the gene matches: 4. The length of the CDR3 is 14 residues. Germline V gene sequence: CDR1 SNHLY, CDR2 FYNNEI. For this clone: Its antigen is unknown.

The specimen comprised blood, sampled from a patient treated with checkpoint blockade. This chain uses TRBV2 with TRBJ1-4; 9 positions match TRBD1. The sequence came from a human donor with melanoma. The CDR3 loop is CASSPDRGDEKLFF. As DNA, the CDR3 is TGTGCCAGCAGTCCTGACAGGGGGGATGAAAAACTGTTTTTT.